The 24 T cell receptor beta chains in this list originate from one sample, sequenced in a study of response to subunit inactivated influenza vaccine. From the RT-PCR reads, TCRdb called clonotypes with MiXCR, one entry per CDR3 protein. The data hold about 160,000 distinct CDR3 sequences, with around 11% observed a single time. The sample consisted of CD8+ T cells sorted from PBMCs, taken about 24 months after vaccination. The receptors derive from a man between 50 and 69 years old who received an inactivated influenza vaccine.

This clonotype was detected many times. The chain uses TRBV11-2 and TRBJ2-2, with 7 bases identical to TRBD1. The ends lost 5 bases at V and 3 bases at J; junction bases unmatched: 9. The germline V gene encodes CDR1 SGHAT and CDR2 FQNNGV. The CDR3 spans 16 residues. CDR3 DNA: TGTGCCAGCAGCCCAGGTGGGACAGATTACACCGGGGAGCTGTTTTTT. It yields the protein CASSPGGTDYTGELFF.

The rearrangement links TRBV25-1 to TRBJ2-2; 9 nucleotides agree with TRBD2. The germline V gene encodes CDR1 MGHDK and CDR2 SYGVNS. J gave up 7 bases and V 4 bases, and 7 bases lay outside the gene matches. The CDR3 loop spans 15 amino acids. DNA of the CDR3: TGTGCCAGCAGTGCGATAGCGGGAGTGGTCGGGGAGCTGTTTTTT. It translates to CASSAIAGVVGELFF. Using reference TRBV25-1 and TRBJ2-2 for the parts outside the CDR3, the full variable domain is EADIYQTPRYLVIGTGKKITLECSQTMGHDKMYWYQQDPGMELHLIHYSYGVNSTEKGDLSSESTVSRIRTEHFPLTLESARPSHTSQYLCASSAIAGVVGELFFGEGSRLTVL.

J is TRBJ2-3 and V is TRBV28, with TRBD2 matching over 8 bases. With 10 bases clipped from V and 8 bases from J, the junction kept 11 bases outside the gene matches. This CDR3 spans 13 amino acids. The V gene's germline CDR1 is MDHEN and CDR2 SYDVKM. DNA of the CDR3: TGTGCCACACTAGCGGATGGGTCGGGTACGCAGTATTTT. Amino acids: CATLADGSGTQYF.

The chain is built from TRBV6-2 or TRBV6-3 and TRBJ2-2; D may correspond to TRBD1 or TRBD2 (5 bases each). The CDR3 sequence is 12 residues long. V lost 6 bases and J lost 6, with 8 bases in between. Germline-derived CDR1 and CDR2 are MNHEY and SVGEGT. CDR3: CASRLGAGELFF. The CDR3 bases are TGTGCCAGCAGACTAGGGGCCGGGGAGCTGTTTTTT.

This clonotype is medium-sized in the sample. The chain is built from TRBV4-2 and TRBJ2-3, with 8 bases aligning to TRBD2. The germline gives CDR1 LGHNA, CDR2 YNFKEQ. The CDR3 sequence is 14 residues long. The V and J ends lost 7 bases and 4 bases, in that order; junction bases with no gene match: 7. CDR3 residues: CASNSGSWADTQYF. Here the CDR3 DNA reads TGTGCCAGCAACAGCGGGAGTTGGGCAGATACGCAGTATTTT.

This clonotype showed up many times. V and J are TRBV4-2 and TRBJ1-6, with a tentative D call TRBD1 (6 bases). Trimming removed 1 base at V and 8 bases at J, with 12 bases between. Germline assignment: CDR1 LGHNA and CDR2 YNFKEQ. The CDR3 covers 15 residues. The CDR3 loop is CASSQVSQGYSPLHF. In DNA, the CDR3 is TGTGCCAGCAGCCAAGTCTCGCAGGGGTATTCACCCCTCCACTTT.

This clonotype was detected only a few times. The chain has TRBV29-1 and TRBJ2-1; TRBD2 agrees at 9 bases. Germline CDR1 is SQVTM and CDR2 is ANQGSEA. V trimming: 2 bases; J trimming: 10 bases; junction bases outside the gene matches: 12. The length of the CDR3 is 15 residues. The CDR3 loop is CSVEKGVAGVSEQFF. The CDR3 DNA reads as TGCAGCGTTGAAAAGGGGGTAGCGGGAGTTAGCGAGCAGTTCTTC.

The CDR3 nucleotides read TGTGCCAGCAGCTTAAGGCGTAGCCTCCAAGAGACCCAGTACTTC. It yields the protein CASSLRRSLQETQYF. This chain uses TRBV7-8 with TRBJ2-5; D unclear. V was cut by 2 bases and J by 1 base, with 11 bases left in between. Per the germline V gene, CDR1 is SGHVS and CDR2 is FQNEAQ. The CDR3 is made up of 15 amino acids.

This clonotype was counted between two and nine times. V is TRBV29-1 and J is TRBJ2-7; 10 nucleotides line up with TRBD1. With 7 bases clipped from V and 0 bases from J, the junction kept 3 bases outside the gene matches. CDR1 is SQVTM and CDR2 is ANQGSEA in the germline V gene. CDR3 length: 13 residues. The CDR3 loop reads CSAGTGASYEQYF. The CDR3 coding sequence is TGCAGCGCCGGGACAGGGGCCTCCTACGAGCAGTACTTC.

There are many counts of this clonotype. V is TRBV12-3 or TRBV12-4 and J is TRBJ2-7; 9 bases align to TRBD1. The CDR3 has 14 amino acids. The V gene end was trimmed by 5 bases and the J gene end by 7 bases; junction bases not matched to a gene: 9. CDR3 residues: CASSIPGQGKEQYF. CDR3 DNA: TGTGCCAGCAGTATACCGGGACAGGGAAAGGAGCAGTACTTC.

The chain recombines TRBV6-2 or TRBV6-3 with TRBJ2-7; 13 bases are shared with TRBD2. The germline V gene has CDR1 MNHEY and CDR2 SVGEGT. V dropped 0 bases and J dropped 7; count of bases not matched to a gene: 6. This CDR3 region has 16 residues. Here the CDR3 reads CASSYSRLAGGEEQYF. The DNA for the CDR3 is TGTGCCAGCAGTTACTCGAGACTAGCGGGAGGCGAAGAGCAGTACTTC.

Ten or more counts support this clonotype. The chain carries TRBV10-3 and TRBJ2-7, with 8 bases lining up with TRBD1. CDR1 and CDR2 from the germline V gene are ENHRY and SYGVKD. The J segment lost 4 bases and the V segment lost 6 bases, leaving 11 bases of the junction unmatched. CDR3 length equals 15 residues. The CDR3 coding sequence is TGTGCCATCAGACCCGACAGGGGTCACCCATACGAGCAGTACTTC. Translation: CAIRPDRGHPYEQYF.

This clonotype has a handful of counts. This chain links TRBV28 with TRBJ2-5; 7 nucleotides line up with TRBD1. J gave up 4 bases and V 1 base, and 12 bases lay outside the gene matches. The CDR3 totals 17 residues. Looked up from germline, CDR1 is MDHEN and CDR2 is SYDVKM. The DNA of the CDR3 is TGTGCCAGCAGTTTATCTGAACTGGACAGGTCCAGAGAGACCCAGTACTTC. Encoded protein: CASSLSELDRSRETQYF.

The chain uses TRBV14 and TRBJ2-3; tentatively, D is TRBD2 (6 bases). This CDR3 contains 17 residues. The V gene's germline CDR1 is SGHDN and CDR2 FVKESK. V was cut by 5 bases and J by 2 bases, with 20 bases left in between. For the CDR3, the DNA is TGTGCCAGCAGCTCACCCTCATCGATAGCGGCCACAGATACGCAGTATTTT. It yields the protein CASSSPSSIAATDTQYF.

This chain connects TRBV5-4 to TRBJ2-3; D ambiguous. Germline V gives CDR1 SGHNT, CDR2 YYREEE (reference sequence). CDR3 length: 12 residues. V shed 4 bases and J shed 0 bases, with 3 bases lying between them. The CDR3 loop is CASSESTDTQYF. The CDR3 bases are TGTGCCAGCAGCGAAAGCACAGATACGCAGTATTTT.

The chain couples TRBV20-1 to TRBJ1-1; 11 bases agree with TRBD1. V was clipped by 0 bases and J by 4 bases; unmatched bases: 10. CDR1 DFQATT and CDR2 SNEGSKA come from the germline V gene (reference sequence). CDR3 length: 17 amino acids. The CDR3 DNA reads TGCAGTGCTAGAGATTACGGGACAGGGGGTGGTGGCACTGAAGCTTTCTTT. Protein product: CSARDYGTGGGGTEAFF.

V is TRBV12-3 or TRBV12-4 and J is TRBJ2-7; D might be TRBD1 (6 bases). Trimming took off 5 bases at V and 3 bases at J, with 17 bases between the two ends. CDR3 length equals 15 residues. The CDR3 DNA reads TGTGCCAGCAGTCAACGACAGGATGGGGACTACGAGCAGTACTTC. This gives the protein CASSQRQDGDYEQYF.

Many counts were recorded for this clonotype. The chain carries TRBV2 and TRBJ2-1; the D is unclear. The V end lost 8 bases, the J end lost 5 bases, and 10 bases lay between the germline ends. Looked up from germline, CDR1 is SNHLY and CDR2 is FYNNEI. There are 12 residues in the CDR3. The CDR3: CASYSSNNEQFF. Written as DNA, the CDR3 is TGTGCCAGCTATAGTAGTAACAATGAGCAGTTCTTC.

The chain recombines TRBV9 with TRBJ1-3, with TRBD1 identical over 8 bases. The junction had 7 bases not matched to a gene; V was cut back by 4 bases and J by 4 bases. Per the germline V gene, CDR1 is SGDLS and CDR2 is YYNGEE. The CDR3 spans 15 residues. The CDR3 coding sequence is TGTGCCAGCAGCTCTCGGACAGGGCGGGGAAACACCATATATTTT. This translates into CASSSRTGRGNTIYF. The complete variable domain, with remaining parts taken from reference TRBV9 and TRBJ1-3, reads DSGVTQTPKHLITATGQRVTLRCSPRSGDLSVYWYQQSLDQGLQFLIQYYNGEERAKGNILERFSAQQFPDLHSELNLSSLELGDSALYFCASSSRTGRGNTIYFGEGSWLTVV.

This clonotype was counted a few times. The chain links TRBV29-1 to TRBJ2-7; 7 nucleotides align to TRBD1. CDR3 length: 12 residues. Trimming took 3 bases from V and 6 from J; bases not matched to a gene: 5. CDR1 and CDR2 from the germline V gene are SQVTM and ANQGSEA. Here the CDR3 DNA reads TGCAGCGTTGACTCCGGGACAGCCGAGCAGTACTTC. As protein: CSVDSGTAEQYF.

This sequence joins TRBV11-2 and TRBJ2-5; the match to TRBD2 covers 8 bases. Per the germline V gene, CDR1 is SGHAT and CDR2 is FQNNGV. CDR3 length: 16 amino acids. Germline trimming cut 5 bases from V and 4 bases from J; bases unmatched to any gene: 12. The CDR3 spells CASSVSIMAGGETQYF. DNA for the CDR3: TGTGCCAGCAGCGTCTCGATAATGGCGGGAGGAGAGACCCAGTACTTC.

This clonotype was seen more than once but under ten times. The chain recombines TRBV6-4 with TRBJ1-2; 10 bases are shared with TRBD1. The CDR3 totals 13 residues. With 7 bases clipped from V and 3 bases from J, the junction kept 2 bases outside the gene matches. Germline CDR1 is MRHNA and CDR2 is SNTAGT. CDR3: CASKTGGHYGYTF. The CDR3 bases are TGTGCCAGCAAGACAGGGGGCCACTATGGCTACACCTTC.

V and J are TRBV4-3 and TRBJ1-6; D is possibly TRBD1 (5 bases). The CDR3 covers 15 residues. The germline V gene encodes CDR1 LGHNA and CDR2 YSLEER. V gave up 0 bases and J gave up 9 bases, with 12 bases separating them. CDR3 in amino acids: CASSQDEGAASPLHF. The CDR3 bases are TGCGCCAGCAGCCAAGATGAAGGGGCCGCTTCACCCCTCCACTTT.

This clonotype turned up a few times. The chain carries TRBV20-1 and TRBJ1-5; no clear D gene. The CDR3 has 14 amino acids. V was shortened by 0 bases and J by 2 bases, with 8 bases between the two germline ends. Per germline, CDR1 DFQATT and CDR2 SNEGSKA (reference sequence). CDR3 nucleotides: TGCAGTGCTAGAGATCCTACAGGCAATCAGCCCCAGCATTTT. Protein: CSARDPTGNQPQHF.